The 2 T cell receptor beta chains in this list originate from one sample, sequenced in a study of blood T cell repertoires in COVID-19. This table comes from immunoSEQ multiplex PCR, and its TCRdb copy is limited to in-frame clones, with some not included. The sample contains hundreds of thousands of clones, nearly 90% of which appear only once. Sequencing was carried out using PBMCs or T cells enriched from blood (not recorded which). The receptors come from a man aged 25 to 45 who had been exposed to COVID-19.

The chain is built from TRBV7-8 and TRBJ2-1; 11 bases are a match to TRBD2. This CDR3 has 18 amino acids. Germline V gene lookup returns CDR1 SGHVS and CDR2 FQNEAQ. The junction had 9 bases not matched to a gene; V was cut back by 5 bases and J by 0 bases. The CDR3 region has the DNA TGTGCCAGCAGCCTAGGCGGTAGCGGGGGGGTCTCCTACAATGAGCAGTTCTTC. Its translation is CASSLGGSGGVSYNEQFF.

The chain couples TRBV19 to TRBJ1-3, with a weak D call TRBD1 (6 bases). Per germline, CDR1 LNHDA and CDR2 SQIVND (reference sequence). V gave up 10 bases and J gave up 1 base, with 11 bases separating them. The CDR3 has 13 residues. In DNA form, the CDR3 reads TGTGCCACCCGACAGGTGTCTGGAAACACCATATATTTT. Amino acid sequence: CATRQVSGNTIYF.